One and the same sample provided the 18 T cell receptor beta chains below, sequenced in a study of Ad26.COV2.S vaccination and SARS-CoV-2 variants. Profiled with immunoSEQ multiplex PCR; TCRdb holds only in-frame clones, not every one. The sample consists of some 520,000 clones, roughly nine tenths of them appearing once. Treatment given: about 20 received Ad26.COV2.S at low or high dose, single or two shots; roughly five received placebo; per-sample allocation not given. Samples analyzed were those drawn on day 63 after the first vaccine or placebo injection. The specimen was peripheral blood, collected in a trial of Ad26.COV2.S vaccine versus placebo. The origin of the receptors is a person aged 18 to 65 who received the Ad26.COV2.S COVID-19 vaccine or a placebo.

V usage is TRBV7-2 and J usage is TRBJ2-3; 11 bases are shared with TRBD2. Germline V gene sequence: CDR1 SGHTA, CDR2 FQGNSA. With 5 bases clipped from V and 0 bases from J, the junction kept 10 bases outside the gene matches. The CDR3 is 18 amino acids. CDR3 DNA sequence: TGTGCCAGCAGCCATCAGGGGATAGCGGGAGGGAGCACAGATACGCAGTATTTT. It encodes CASSHQGIAGGSTDTQYF.

The rearrangement joins TRBV28 to TRBJ1-5; D remains ambiguous. CDR1 MDHEN and CDR2 SYDVKM come from the germline V gene. V was clipped by 5 bases and J by 5 bases, with 13 bases between them. This CDR3 has 14 residues. CDR3 nucleotide sequence: TGTGCCAGCAGTGGTATTGGGCTTTATCAGCCCCAGCATTTT. It specifies CASSGIGLYQPQHF.

The chain links TRBV7-2 to TRBJ2-7; TRBD2 matches 9 bases. The junction had 14 bases not matched to a gene; V was cut back by 5 bases and J by 3 bases. This CDR3 contains 17 residues. Germline CDR1 is SGHTA and CDR2 is FQGNSA. The CDR3 reads CASSLSVLAGVIYEQYF. CDR3 coding DNA: TGTGCCAGCAGCCTATCCGTCTTAGCGGGAGTCATCTACGAGCAGTACTTC. The complete variable domain, with remaining parts taken from reference TRBV7-2 and TRBJ2-7, reads GAGVSQSPSNKVTEKGKDVELRCDPISGHTALYWYRQSLGQGLEFLIYFQGNSAPDKSGLPSDRFSAERTGGSVSTLTIQRTQQEDSAVYLCASSLSVLAGVIYEQYFGPGTRLTVT.

This chain joins TRBV19 and TRBJ2-2; D unresolved. Germline V CDR1 and CDR2: LNHDA, SQIVND (reference sequence). There are 14 residues in the CDR3. V lost 3 bases to trimming and J lost 2 bases, with 7 bases between them. The chain's CDR3 is CASSIPQNTGELFF. CDR3 coding DNA: TGTGCCAGTAGTATCCCACAAAACACCGGGGAGCTGTTTTTT.

V usage is TRBV29-1 and J usage is TRBJ1-1; no firm D call. Germline V lookup: CDR1 SQVTM, CDR2 ANQGSEA. The CDR3 totals 12 residues. Between the trimmed V and J ends, which lost 3 bases and 0 bases, there was a span of 5 bases. The DNA for the CDR3 is TGCAGCGTTGATCCAGTGAACACTGAAGCTTTCTTT. Protein product: CSVDPVNTEAFF.

The chain joins TRBV28 to TRBJ1-1, with D uncertain. The CDR3 consists of 13 residues. V lost 3 bases, J lost 7 bases, and 12 bases lay in between. CDR1 and CDR2 from the germline V gene are MDHEN and SYDVKM. CDR3 coding DNA: TGTGCCAGCAGTTTTAAGAGGGTCGGTGAAGCTTTCTTT. This codes for CASSFKRVGEAFF.

This CDR3 is CASSLGRGGDEKLFF. For the CDR3, the DNA is TGTGCCAGCAGCTTAGGCAGGGGAGGAGATGAAAAACTGTTTTTT. The rearrangement joins TRBV7-9 to TRBJ1-4, with a weak D call TRBD1 (6 bases). CDR1 and CDR2 from the germline V gene are SEHNR and FQNEAQ (reference sequence). The CDR3 is 15 residues long. Trimming took off 1 base at V and 6 bases at J, with 12 bases between the two ends.

The chain carries TRBV21-1 and TRBJ2-1. TRBV21-1 counts as a pseudogene. The CDR3 has 18 residues. CDR3 coding DNA: TGTGCCAGCAGGCCCGCCGGCCTGGCGGCGTCTAAGGGCAATGAGCAGTTCTTC. Translation gives CASRPAGLAASKGNEQFF.

J is TRBJ2-2 and V is TRBV7-2, with 8 positions matching TRBD1. Germline-derived CDR1 and CDR2 are SGHTA and FQGNSA. The CDR3 consists of 15 residues. V was clipped by 3 bases and J by 5 bases; unmatched bases: 5. CDR3 sequence: CASSFSGGRTGELFF. The CDR3 DNA sequence: TGTGCCAGCAGCTTCTCAGGGGGCCGAACCGGGGAGCTGTTTTTT.

The V and J genes are TRBV3-1 (or the pseudogene TRBV3-2) and TRBJ1-1; D possibly corresponds to TRBD1 (5 bases). With 3 bases removed from V and 2 bases from J, the gap between germline ends came to 13 bases. The CDR3 loop spans 15 amino acids. From germline, CDR1 is LGHDT and CDR2 YNNKEL (reference sequence). CDR3 residues: CASSHPGGTNTEAFF. CDR3 in DNA: TGTGCCAGCAGCCACCCTGGGGGAACCAACACTGAAGCTTTCTTT.

The V call is TRBV5-1, the J call TRBJ1-4; weak D call: TRBD1 (5 bases). Germline loops: CDR1 SGHRS, CDR2 YFSETQ. V gave up 3 bases and J gave up 0 bases, with 9 bases separating them. The CDR3 sequence is 15 residues long. The CDR3 region is CASSWDVATNEKLFF. DNA for the CDR3: TGCGCCAGCAGCTGGGACGTAGCAACTAATGAAAAACTGTTTTTT.

The V gene is TRBV12-3 or TRBV12-4, the J gene TRBJ1-2; D is unclear. The CDR3 spans 13 residues. With 4 bases removed from V and 7 bases from J, the gap between germline ends came to 13 bases. This chain's CDR3 is CASSSTAAGGYTF. The CDR3 DNA follows: TGTGCCAGCAGTTCCACGGCGGCCGGTGGCTACACCTTC.

The chain recombines TRBV6-5 with TRBJ1-1; D is perhaps TRBD1 (5 bases). This CDR3 has 14 residues. V dropped 2 bases and J dropped 4 bases, with 11 bases sitting between them. Looked up from germline, CDR1 is MNHEY and CDR2 is SVGAGI. The CDR3 is CASSYGQGATEAFF. The CDR3 DNA sequence: TGTGCCAGCAGTTACGGTCAGGGCGCCACTGAAGCTTTCTTT.

This chain joins TRBV19 and TRBJ2-7; D is possibly TRBD2 (7 bases). Trimming removed 3 bases at V and 6 bases at J, with 9 bases between. The CDR3 totals 12 residues. From germline, CDR1 is LNHDA and CDR2 SQIVND (reference sequence). Written as DNA, the CDR3 is TGTGCCAGTAGTATCGGGGGGCCCGAGCAGTACTTC. It encodes CASSIGGPEQYF.

The V and J genes are TRBV4-1 and TRBJ1-4; D ambiguous. The CDR3 length is 14 residues. The V end lost 2 bases, the J end lost 8 bases, and 12 bases lay between the germline ends. Germline V gene sequence: CDR1 MGHRA, CDR2 YSYEKL. The CDR3 loop is CASSQMGGIEKLFF. CDR3 bases: TGCGCCAGCAGCCAAATGGGTGGGATAGAAAAACTGTTTTTT.

V and J are TRBV6-2 or TRBV6-3 and TRBJ1-5; unclear D gene. Deletions cut 2 bases from V and 0 bases from J, with 8 bases between. Looked up from germline, CDR1 is MNHEY and CDR2 is SVGEGT. The CDR3 extends over 15 amino acids. DNA of the CDR3: TGTGCCAGCAGTTACGTCAGTTATAGCAATCAGCCCCAGCATTTT. Amino acid sequence: CASSYVSYSNQPQHF.

The genes are TRBV11-2 and TRBJ2-3; no reliable D call. The V and J ends lost 5 bases and 3 bases respectively, with 9 bases between them. CDR3 size: 13 residues. The germline CDR1 and CDR2 sequences are SGHAT and FQNNGV. CDR3: CASSPEITDTQYF. CDR3 bases: TGTGCCAGCAGCCCGGAGATAACAGATACGCAGTATTTT.

Here the CDR3 DNA reads TGCAGCGCCAGACAGGGGATGGAGACCCAGTACTTC. Its protein is CSARQGMETQYF. The genes are TRBV29-1 and TRBJ2-5; TRBD1 matches 8 bases. The CDR3 is 12 amino acids. J was trimmed by 5 bases and V by 7 bases; bases with no gene match: 6. In germline, CDR1 is SQVTM, CDR2 ANQGSEA.